The 4 T cell receptor beta chains reported below all come from one sample, sequenced in a study of blood T cell repertoires in COVID-19. The repertoire was sequenced with immunoSEQ multiplex PCR; TCRdb's copy has only in-frame clones and lacks some. Seen here are approximately 100,000 clones, 87% observed once, and the top ten hold approximately 6.2%. Sequencing used peripheral blood. These TCRs come from a human donor in a cohort sampled during active COVID-19.

This chain connects TRBV3-1 (or the pseudogene TRBV3-2) to TRBJ2-5; 10 nucleotides align to TRBD2. Germline loops: CDR1 LGHDT, CDR2 YNNKEL (reference sequence). The CDR3 runs to 15 residues. V trimming: 3 bases; J trimming: 5 bases; junction bases outside the gene matches: 6. The CDR3 region is CASSHSAGGPETQYF. The DNA of the CDR3 is TGTGCCAGCAGCCATTCAGCGGGAGGGCCGGAGACCCAGTACTTC.

This clone occurred once. The gene calls are TRBV28 and TRBJ2-1; 8 nucleotides line up with TRBD2. This CDR3 comprises 17 residues. The germline gives CDR1 MDHEN, CDR2 SYDVKM. The V and J ends lost 2 bases and 8 bases, in that order; junction bases with no gene match: 14. CDR3 loop: CASSLILRTGGRYEQFF. CDR3 nucleotides: TGTGCCAGCAGTTTAATTCTTAGAACGGGGGGGCGCTATGAGCAGTTCTTC.

V and J are TRBV7-9 and TRBJ2-3; D not resolved. CDR1 is SEHNR and CDR2 is FQNEAQ in the germline V gene (reference sequence). CDR3 size: 15 residues. V lost 1 base to trimming and J lost 0 bases, with 8 bases between them. CDR3 bases: TGTGCCAGCAGCTTAGGTAGCTCTAGCACAGATACGCAGTATTTT. It encodes CASSLGSSSTDTQYF.

The chain recombines TRBV11-1 with TRBJ2-1; 7 nucleotides line up with TRBD1. CDR3 length equals 14 residues. The V gene's germline CDR1 is SGHAT and CDR2 FQDESV (reference sequence). V was clipped by 3 bases and J by 8 bases; unmatched bases: 7. The DNA for the CDR3 is TGTGCCAGCAGCTTCAGGGGGTCCTCGGATGAGCAGTTCTTC. Translated, it gives CASSFRGSSDEQFF.